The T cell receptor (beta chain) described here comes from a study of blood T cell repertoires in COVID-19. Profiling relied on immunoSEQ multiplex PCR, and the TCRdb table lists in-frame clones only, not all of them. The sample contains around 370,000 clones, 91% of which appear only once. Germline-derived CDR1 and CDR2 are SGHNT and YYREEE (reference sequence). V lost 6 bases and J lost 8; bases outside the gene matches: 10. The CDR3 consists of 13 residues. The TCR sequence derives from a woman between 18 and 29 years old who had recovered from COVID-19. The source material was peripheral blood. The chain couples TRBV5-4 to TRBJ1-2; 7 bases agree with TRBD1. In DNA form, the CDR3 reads TGTGCCAGCAACGGAGGGGGCTATCGAGGCTACACCTTC. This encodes CASNGGGYRGYTF.